This T cell receptor (beta chain) was identified in a study of cytomegalovirus exposure and HLA in healthy donors. V shed 7 bases and J shed 3 bases, with 9 bases lying between them. Germline CDR1 is SGHTA and CDR2 is FQGNSA. This CDR3 contains 12 residues. When sampled, the donors appeared nominally healthy, though they likely had unrecorded immune exposures. Amplification used 60 Vbeta primers and 13 Jbeta primers. Clones were sequenced by immunoSEQ multiplex PCR, and TCRdb holds only the in-frame ones, with some missing. The table lists roughly 110,000 clones, 65% to 80% of them singletons. As concerns this clone: No antigen is known for it.

The study's findings and limits: Several of the most significant clusters appeared linked to common viral pathogens, based on a later analysis. Earlier results showed most TCR beta V segments being productive about 87% or about 30% of the time. Reports credit the classifier with highly specific, highly sensitive diagnosis of cytomegalovirus status.

The TCR comes from a male donor in good health and CMV-seropositive. The chain combines TRBV7-2 with TRBJ1-1; D is undetermined. The sequenced sample consisted of PBMCs. The CDR3 here is CASTRYDTEAFF. The CDR3 nucleotides read TGTGCCAGCACCCGGTATGACACTGAAGCTTTCTTT.